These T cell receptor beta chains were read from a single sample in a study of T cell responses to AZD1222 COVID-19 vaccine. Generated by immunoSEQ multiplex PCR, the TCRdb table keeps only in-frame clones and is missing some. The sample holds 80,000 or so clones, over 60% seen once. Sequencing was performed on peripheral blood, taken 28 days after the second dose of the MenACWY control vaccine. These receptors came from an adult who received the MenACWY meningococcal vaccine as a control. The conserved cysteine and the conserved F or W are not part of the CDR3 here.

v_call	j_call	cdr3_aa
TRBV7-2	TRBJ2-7	ASSLSPGDGQY
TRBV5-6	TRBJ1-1	ASSITDRVTEAF
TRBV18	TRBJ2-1	ASSPGQGAYNEQF
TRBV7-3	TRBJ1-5	ASPPGTGGDSNQPQH
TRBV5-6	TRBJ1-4	ASSRPGPMSEKLF
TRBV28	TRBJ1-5	ASSLLDRAQQPQH
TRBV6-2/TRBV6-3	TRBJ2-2	ASSYGHTGELF
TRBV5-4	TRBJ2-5	ASSFRGQIQETQY
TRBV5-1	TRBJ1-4	ASSSGQGKREKLF
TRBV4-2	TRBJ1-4	ASSQDPDREYNEKLF